This T cell receptor (beta chain) was sequenced in a study of CD8 T cells in ankylosing spondylitis. Notes on the study in general: Roughly 8 highly homologous variants made up a TCR beta motif, and this motif appeared characteristic of ankylosing spondylitis blood.

It was by quantitative 5'-RACE with molecular barcodes that TCR beta libraries were made. TCRdb used MiXCR to reprocess the 5' RACE reads, holding one entry per CDR3 protein. The repertoire holds approximately 550,000 distinct CDR3 sequences, with more than 9.5% as singletons. The length of the CDR3 is 14 residues. About this clonotype itself: The antigen is unknown.

The receptor comes from a male donor with ankylosing spondylitis. The chain employs TRBV21-1 and TRBJ1-1. TRBV21-1 corresponds to a pseudogene. Input material: blood, either unsorted or a sorted T cell fraction (not recorded which). As DNA, the CDR3 is TGTGCCAGCAGCAAGGGTCAGAGGAACACTGAAGCTTTCTTT. It encodes CASSKGQRNTEAFF.